This T cell receptor (beta chain) stems from a study of human T cells and chemical hapten exposure. Across the study: Recorded diagnoses among the mostly female patients were alopecia areata, totalis or universalis. Overall study findings and caveats: Patch test scores rose with PT1 expanded TCR counts, a positive correlation.

The time point: patch test 1, 2 weeks after DPC sensitization. Treatment defined: therapeutic diphenylcyclopropenone sensitization with weekly scalp DPC. At patch-test visits, sampling came before the patch test. Original processing notes: TCR counts had a median of approximately 96,000 per sample and spanned roughly 23,224 to 690,600. TCRdb reanalysed the RACE reads using MiXCR and keeps one entry per CDR3 protein. The V and J calls reflect TCRdb's pipeline rather than the authors' work. This sample has 71,000 or so distinct CDR3 sequences; about 9.1% occur once, and the top ten carry roughly 3.3%. Germline CDR1 MNHEY, CDR2 SVGAGI. The CDR3 runs to 15 residues. The V gene lost 6 bases and the J gene lost 3 bases, with 15 bases spanning the gap. This clonotype has a handful of counts. What it binds is unknown.

The TCR comes from a woman aged 40 to 50 with alopecia areata. Some clones in this sample may be carry-over from other donors' samples. The chain recombines TRBV6-5 with TRBJ1-3; perhaps TRBD1 as D (5 bases). The sample here was whole blood, taken in connection with sensitization to the hapten diphenylcyclopropenone (DPC). The CDR3 protein is CASRSSGGIGNTIYF. In DNA form, the CDR3 reads TGTGCCAGCAGGTCGAGTGGGGGGATTGGAAACACCATATATTTT.